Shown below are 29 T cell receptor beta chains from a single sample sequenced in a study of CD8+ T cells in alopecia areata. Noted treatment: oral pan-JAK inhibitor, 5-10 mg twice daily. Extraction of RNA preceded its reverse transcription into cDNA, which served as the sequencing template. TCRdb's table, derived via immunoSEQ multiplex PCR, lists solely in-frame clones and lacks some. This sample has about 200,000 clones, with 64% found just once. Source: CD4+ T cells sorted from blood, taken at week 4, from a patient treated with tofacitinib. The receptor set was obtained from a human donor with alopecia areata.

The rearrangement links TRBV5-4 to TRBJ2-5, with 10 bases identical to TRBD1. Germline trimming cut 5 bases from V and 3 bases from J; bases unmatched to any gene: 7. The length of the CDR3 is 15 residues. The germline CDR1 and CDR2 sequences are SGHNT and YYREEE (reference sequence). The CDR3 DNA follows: TGTGCCAGCAGTTGGACGACAGGGGGCGAAGAGACCCAGTACTTC. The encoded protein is CASSWTTGGEETQYF.

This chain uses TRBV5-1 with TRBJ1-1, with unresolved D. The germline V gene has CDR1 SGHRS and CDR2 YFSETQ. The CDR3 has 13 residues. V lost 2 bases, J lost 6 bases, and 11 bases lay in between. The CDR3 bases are TGCGCCAGCAGCTTCGGCGCCGTCCCTGAAGCTTTCTTT. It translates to CASSFGAVPEAFF.

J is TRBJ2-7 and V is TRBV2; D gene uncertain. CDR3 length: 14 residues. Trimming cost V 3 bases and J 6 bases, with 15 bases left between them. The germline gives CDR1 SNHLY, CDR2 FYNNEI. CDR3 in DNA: TGTGCCAGCAGTGAGGACCCAAGCCGGGCCGAGCAGTACTTC. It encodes CASSEDPSRAEQYF. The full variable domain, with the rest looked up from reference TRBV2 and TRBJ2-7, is EPEVTQTPSHQVTQMGQEVILRCVPISNHLYFYWYRQILGQKVEFLVSFYNNEISEKSEIFDDQFSVERPDGSNFTLKIRSTKLEDSAMYFCASSEDPSRAEQYFGPGTRLTVT.

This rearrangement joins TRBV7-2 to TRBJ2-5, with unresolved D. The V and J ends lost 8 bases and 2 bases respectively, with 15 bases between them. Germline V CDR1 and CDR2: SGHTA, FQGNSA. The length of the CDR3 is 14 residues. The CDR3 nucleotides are TGTGCCAGCGCTCCCACAGCCGCTCAAGAGACCCAGTACTTC. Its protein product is CASAPTAAQETQYF.

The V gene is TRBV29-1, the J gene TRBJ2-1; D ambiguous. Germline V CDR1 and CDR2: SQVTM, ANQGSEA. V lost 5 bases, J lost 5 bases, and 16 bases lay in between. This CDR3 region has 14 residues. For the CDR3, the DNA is TGCAGCGTTCTAGTTCGTGCCGTTAACAATGAGCAGTTCTTC. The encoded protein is CSVLVRAVNNEQFF.

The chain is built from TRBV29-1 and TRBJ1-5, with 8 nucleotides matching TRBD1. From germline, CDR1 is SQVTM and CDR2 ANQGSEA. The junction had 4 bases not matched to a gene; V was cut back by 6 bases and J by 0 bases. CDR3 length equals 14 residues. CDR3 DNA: TGCAGCGTACGGACAGGGACTAGCAATCAGCCCCAGCATTTT. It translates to CSVRTGTSNQPQHF.

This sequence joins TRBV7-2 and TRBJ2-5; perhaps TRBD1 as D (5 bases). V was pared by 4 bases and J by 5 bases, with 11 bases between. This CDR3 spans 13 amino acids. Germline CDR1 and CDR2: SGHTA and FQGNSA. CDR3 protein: CASSSQGLETQYF. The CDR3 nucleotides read TGTGCCAGCAGCTCCCAGGGTCTGGAGACCCAGTACTTC. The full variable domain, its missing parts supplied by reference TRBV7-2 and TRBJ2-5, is GAGVSQSPSNKVTEKGKDVELRCDPISGHTALYWYRQSLGQGLEFLIYFQGNSAPDKSGLPSDRFSAERTGGSVSTLTIQRTQQEDSAVYLCASSSQGLETQYFGPGTRLLVL.

The CDR3 loop is CASSQEGGETQYF. In DNA form, the CDR3 reads TGTGCCAGCAGCCAAGAAGGAGGGGAGACCCAGTACTTC. This chain links TRBV4-2 with TRBJ2-5, with D tentatively TRBD2 (6 bases). Deletions cut 0 bases from V and 5 bases from J, with 7 bases between. The CDR3 spans 13 residues. From germline, CDR1 is LGHNA and CDR2 YNFKEQ.

CDR3 nucleotides: TGCAGCGTTCCCCGAGAGGACAGCTATGGCTACACCTTC. Protein product: CSVPREDSYGYTF. The chain carries TRBV29-1 and TRBJ1-2; a weak D match, TRBD1 (6 bases). The CDR3 loop spans 13 amino acids. V was trimmed by 5 bases and J by 4 bases, leaving 14 bases between them. Germline CDR1 reads SQVTM; CDR2 reads ANQGSEA.

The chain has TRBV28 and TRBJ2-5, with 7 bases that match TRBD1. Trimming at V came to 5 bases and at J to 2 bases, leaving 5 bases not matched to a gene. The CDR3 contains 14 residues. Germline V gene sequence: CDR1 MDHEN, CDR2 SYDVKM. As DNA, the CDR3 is TGTGCCAGCAGTGGTCCGGGACAGCAAGAGACCCAGTACTTC. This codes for CASSGPGQQETQYF.

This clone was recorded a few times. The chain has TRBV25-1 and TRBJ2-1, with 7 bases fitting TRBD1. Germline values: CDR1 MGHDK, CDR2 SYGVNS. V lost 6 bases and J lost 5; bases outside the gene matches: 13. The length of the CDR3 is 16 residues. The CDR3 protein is CASRSEGTALHNEQFF. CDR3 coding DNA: TGTGCCAGCAGGTCAGAGGGGACAGCCTTACACAATGAGCAGTTCTTC.

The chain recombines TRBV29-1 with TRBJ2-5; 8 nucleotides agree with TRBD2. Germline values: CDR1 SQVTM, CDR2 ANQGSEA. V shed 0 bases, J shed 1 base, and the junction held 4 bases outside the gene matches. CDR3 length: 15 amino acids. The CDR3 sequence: CSVEDAGGSQETQYF. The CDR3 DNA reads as TGCAGCGTTGAAGATGCGGGGGGCTCCCAAGAGACCCAGTACTTC. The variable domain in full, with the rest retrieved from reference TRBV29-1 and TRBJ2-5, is SAVISQKPSRDICQRGTSLTIQCQVDSQVTMMFWYRQQPGQSLTLIATANQGSEATYESGFVIDKFPISRPNLTFSTLTVSNMSPEDSSIYLCSVEDAGGSQETQYFGPGTRLLVL.

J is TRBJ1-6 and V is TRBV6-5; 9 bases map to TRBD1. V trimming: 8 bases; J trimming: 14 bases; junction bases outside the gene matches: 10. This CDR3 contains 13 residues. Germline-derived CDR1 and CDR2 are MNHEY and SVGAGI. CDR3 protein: CASRTGANKALHF. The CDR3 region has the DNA TGTGCCAGCCGGACAGGGGCGAATAAGGCCCTCCACTTT.

Here the CDR3 DNA reads TGTGCCAGCAGCTTACAGGGGACAAACACAGATACGCAGTATTTT. Translation gives CASSLQGTNTDTQYF. This chain joins TRBV5-4 and TRBJ2-3; TRBD1 matches at 7 bases. V lost 2 bases, J lost 2 bases, and 5 bases stayed unmatched. The CDR3 totals 15 residues. Germline CDR1 is SGHNT and CDR2 is YYREEE (reference sequence).

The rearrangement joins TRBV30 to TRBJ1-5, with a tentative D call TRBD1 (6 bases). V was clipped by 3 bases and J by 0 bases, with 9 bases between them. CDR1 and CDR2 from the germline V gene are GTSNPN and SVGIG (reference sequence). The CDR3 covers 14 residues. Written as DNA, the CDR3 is TGTGCCTGGAGCGCAGGGGATAGCAATCAGCCCCAGCATTTT. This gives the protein CAWSAGDSNQPQHF. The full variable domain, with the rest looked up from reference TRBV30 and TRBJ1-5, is SQTIHQWPATLVQPVGSPLSLECTVEGTSNPNLYWYRQAAGRGLQLLFYSVGIGQISSEVPQNLSASRPQDRQFILSSKKLLLSDSGFYLCAWSAGDSNQPQHFGDGTRLSIL.

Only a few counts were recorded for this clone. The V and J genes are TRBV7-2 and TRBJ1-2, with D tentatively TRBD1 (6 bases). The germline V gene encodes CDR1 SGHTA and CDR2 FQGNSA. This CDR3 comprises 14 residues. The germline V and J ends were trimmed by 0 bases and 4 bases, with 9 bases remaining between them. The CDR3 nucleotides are TGTGCCAGCAGCTTAGCAAAGGGGGTCTATGGCTACACCTTC. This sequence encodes CASSLAKGVYGYTF.

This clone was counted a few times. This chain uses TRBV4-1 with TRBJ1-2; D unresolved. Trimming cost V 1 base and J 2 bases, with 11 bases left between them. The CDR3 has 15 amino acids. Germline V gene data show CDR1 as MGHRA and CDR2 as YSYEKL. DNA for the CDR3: TGCGCCAGCAGCCAAGGCCTTCAGACAAACTATGGCTACACCTTC. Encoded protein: CASSQGLQTNYGYTF.

CDR3 nucleotides: TGTGCCAGCAGTGGACAGTCAACAGGGAACTATGGCTACACCTTC. It translates to CASSGQSTGNYGYTF. The chain employs TRBV6-1 and TRBJ1-2, with D perhaps TRBD1 (6 bases). CDR3 size: 15 residues. Deletions cut 4 bases from V and 2 bases from J, with 14 bases between. Germline V CDR1 and CDR2: MNHNS, SASEGT.

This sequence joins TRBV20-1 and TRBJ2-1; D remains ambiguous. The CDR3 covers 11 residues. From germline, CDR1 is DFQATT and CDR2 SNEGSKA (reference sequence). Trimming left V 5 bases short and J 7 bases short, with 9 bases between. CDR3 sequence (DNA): TGCAGTGCTCCACCGGTAAATGAGCAGTTCTTC. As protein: CSAPPVNEQFF.

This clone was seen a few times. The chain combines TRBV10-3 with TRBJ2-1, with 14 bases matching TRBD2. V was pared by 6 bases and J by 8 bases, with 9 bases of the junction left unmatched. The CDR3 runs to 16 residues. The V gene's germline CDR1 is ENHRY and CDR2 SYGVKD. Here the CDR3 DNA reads TGTGCCATCAGCCTCGGGACTAGCGGGGGTGATGATGAGCAGTTCTTC. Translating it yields CAISLGTSGGDDEQFF.

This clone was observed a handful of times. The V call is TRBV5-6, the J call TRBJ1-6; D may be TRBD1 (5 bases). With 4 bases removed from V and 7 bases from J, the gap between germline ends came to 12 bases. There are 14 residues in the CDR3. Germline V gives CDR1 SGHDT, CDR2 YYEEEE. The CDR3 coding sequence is TGTGCCAGCAGCCCGACAGCGCGGAATTCACCCCTCCACTTT. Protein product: CASSPTARNSPLHF.

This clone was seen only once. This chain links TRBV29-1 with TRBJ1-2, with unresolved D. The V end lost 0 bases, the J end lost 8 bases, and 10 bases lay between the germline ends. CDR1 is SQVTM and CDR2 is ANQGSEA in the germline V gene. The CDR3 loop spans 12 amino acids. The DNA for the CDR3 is TGCAGCGTTGAAGATTACCCCTTGGGCTACACCTTC. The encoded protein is CSVEDYPLGYTF.

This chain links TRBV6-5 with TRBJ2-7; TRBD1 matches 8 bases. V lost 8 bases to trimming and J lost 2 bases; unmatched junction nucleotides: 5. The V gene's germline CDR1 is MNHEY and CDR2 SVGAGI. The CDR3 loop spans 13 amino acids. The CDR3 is CASGLQGAYEQYF. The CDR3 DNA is TGTGCCAGCGGGTTACAGGGGGCCTACGAGCAGTACTTC.

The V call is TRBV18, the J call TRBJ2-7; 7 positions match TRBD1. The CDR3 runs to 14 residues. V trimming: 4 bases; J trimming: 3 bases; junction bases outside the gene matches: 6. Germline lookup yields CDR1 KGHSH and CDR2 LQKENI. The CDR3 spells CASSLRRDSYEQYF. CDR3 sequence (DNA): TGTGCCAGCTCACTAAGAAGGGACAGCTACGAGCAGTACTTC.

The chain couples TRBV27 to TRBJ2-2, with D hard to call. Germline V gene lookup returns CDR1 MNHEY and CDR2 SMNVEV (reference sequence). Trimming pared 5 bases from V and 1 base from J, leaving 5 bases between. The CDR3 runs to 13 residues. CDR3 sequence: CASSNRNTGELFF. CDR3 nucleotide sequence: TGTGCCAGCAGTAACAGGAACACCGGGGAGCTGTTTTTT.

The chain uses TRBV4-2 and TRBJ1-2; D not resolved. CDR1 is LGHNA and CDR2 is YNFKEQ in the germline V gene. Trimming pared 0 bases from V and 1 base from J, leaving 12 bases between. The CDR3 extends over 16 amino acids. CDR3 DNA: TGTGCCAGCAGCCAAGATTTTGGCACCAATAACTATGGCTACACCTTC. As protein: CASSQDFGTNNYGYTF.

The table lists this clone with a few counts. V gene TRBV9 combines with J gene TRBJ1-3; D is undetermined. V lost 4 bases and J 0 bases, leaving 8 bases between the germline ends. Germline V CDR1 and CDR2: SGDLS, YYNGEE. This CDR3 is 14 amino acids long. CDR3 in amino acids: CASSLEGSGNTIYF. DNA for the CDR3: TGTGCCAGCAGCTTAGAGGGCTCTGGAAACACCATATATTTT. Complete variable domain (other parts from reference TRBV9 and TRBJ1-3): DSGVTQTPKHLITATGQRVTLRCSPRSGDLSVYWYQQSLDQGLQFLIQYYNGEERAKGNILERFSAQQFPDLHSELNLSSLELGDSALYFCASSLEGSGNTIYFGEGSWLTVV.

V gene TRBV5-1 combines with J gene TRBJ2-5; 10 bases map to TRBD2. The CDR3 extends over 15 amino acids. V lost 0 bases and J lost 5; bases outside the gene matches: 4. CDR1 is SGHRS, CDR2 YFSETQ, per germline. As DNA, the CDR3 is TGCGCCAGCAGCTTGGGACTAGCGGGTGGGGAGACCCAGTACTTC. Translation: CASSLGLAGGETQYF. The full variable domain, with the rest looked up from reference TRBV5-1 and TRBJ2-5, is KAGVTQTPRYLIKTRGQQVTLSCSPISGHRSVSWYQQTPGQGLQFLFEYFSETQRNKGNFPGRFSGRQFSNSRSEMNVSTLELGDSALYLCASSLGLAGGETQYFGPGTRLLVL.

The CDR3: CASSQDPNGYTF. The CDR3 DNA reads TGTGCCAGCAGCCAAGATCCAAATGGCTACACCTTC. The chain is built from TRBV4-2 and TRBJ1-2; no reliable D call. The germline V and J ends were trimmed by 0 bases and 6 bases, with 5 bases remaining between them. CDR3 length equals 12 residues. CDR1 and CDR2 from the germline V gene are LGHNA and YNFKEQ.